This T cell receptor delta chain was sequenced for a study of human gamma delta and Vdelta1 T cells. As regards this clone: What it binds is unknown.

Study-level points and caveats: Acute myeloid leukemia was reportedly broadly targeted by polyclonal Delta One T cells.

TCRdb redid clone calling on the PCR reads using CATT. The sample records 6,000 to 7,000 delta-chain clones, approximately 36% being singletons. The CDR3 is 19 residues long. The germline gives CDR1 TSWWSYY, CDR2 QGS. The junction had 21 bases not matched to a gene; V was cut back by 1 base and J by 11 bases. The J gene is TRDJ1, the V gene TRDV1; 11 positions agree with TRDD3. This clonotype was obtained from a human donor in good health. The specimen was Vdelta1 gamma-delta T cells from blood grown in culture (DOT cells). The DNA for the CDR3 is TGTGCTCTTGGGGAACCCCCCGTTTCCTATTCTGGGGGATACTTGGGGCTCATCTTT. Amino acid sequence: CALGEPPVSYSGGYLGLIF.